The 17 T cell receptor beta chains listed next were all sequenced from one sample in a study of OX40 agonist ivuxolimab in advanced cancers. Using immunoSEQ multiplex PCR, the repertoire was profiled, and TCRdb retains in-frame clones only, with some absent. This sample has approximately 58,000 clones, with about 88% found just once. Sequencing was performed on CD4+ or CD8+ T cells sorted from blood, taken in a trial of the OX40 agonist ivuxolimab. These receptor sequences come from an adult with an advanced solid tumor such as melanoma, head and neck, liver or kidney cancer.

This clone was picked up one time. The J gene is TRBJ2-1, the V gene TRBV6-5; D possibly uses TRBD1 or TRBD2 (5 bases each). CDR1 MNHEY and CDR2 SVGAGI come from the germline V gene. Trimming left V 0 bases short and J 14 bases short, with 14 bases between. This CDR3 has 13 amino acids. The chain's CDR3 is CASSYSSRLGEFF. Written as DNA, the CDR3 is TGTGCCAGCAGTTACTCGAGTCGTCTGGGGGAGTTCTTC.

The chain couples TRBV28 to TRBJ2-7, with D possibly matching TRBD1 (5 bases). V lost 5 bases to trimming and J lost 10 bases, with 15 bases between them. The CDR3 is 12 amino acids. Germline CDR1 is MDHEN and CDR2 is SYDVKM. CDR3 in amino acids: CASSEYRRAQYF. CDR3 bases: TGTGCCAGCAGTGAATATCGCAGGGCCCAGTACTTC.

This chain joins TRBV5-6 and TRBJ2-5; TRBD1 might be the D (6 bases). The assigned J gene may be wrong: the sequence end matches TRBJ2-7 better. CDR3 length: 13 residues. In germline, CDR1 is SGHDT, CDR2 YYEEEE. CDR3 amino acids: CASSLEDSYEQYF. In nucleotides, the CDR3 is TGTGCCAGCAGCTTGGAGGACAGCTACGAGCAGTACTTC.

The chain recombines TRBV6-6 with TRBJ1-3, with TRBD1 as a possible D gene (6 bases). Per the germline V gene, CDR1 is MNHNY and CDR2 is SVGAGI (reference sequence). Trimming removed 7 bases at V and 0 bases at J, with 13 bases between. The CDR3 contains 15 residues. CDR3 sequence reads: CASMRGALSGNTIYF. In nucleotides, the CDR3 is TGTGCCAGCATGAGGGGGGCACTCTCTGGAAACACCATATATTTT.

The chain recombines TRBV28 with TRBJ2-7; D gene unclear. Germline lookup yields CDR1 MDHEN and CDR2 SYDVKM. Trimming removed 2 bases at V and 5 bases at J, with 4 bases between. The CDR3 totals 11 residues. The CDR3 protein is CASSLTHEQYF. The CDR3 DNA reads TGTGCCAGCAGTTTAACCCACGAGCAGTACTTC.

The chain combines TRBV7-3 with TRBJ2-7; a possible D gene is TRBD2 (6 bases). CDR1 is SGHTA and CDR2 is FQGTGA in the germline V gene. V lost 5 bases and J 7 bases, leaving 18 bases between the germline ends. CDR3 length: 14 amino acids. The CDR3 sequence: CASSPTGTPLEQYF. CDR3 sequence (DNA): TGTGCCAGCAGCCCCACCGGGACTCCCTTGGAGCAGTACTTC.

V is TRBV5-5 and J is TRBJ2-7; 10 positions agree with TRBD2. J gave up 3 bases and V 3 bases, and 6 bases lay outside the gene matches. Germline CDR1 and CDR2: SGHKS and YYEKEE (reference sequence). The CDR3 is 15 amino acids. The CDR3 loop is CASSSGLAQGYEQYF. CDR3 nucleotides: TGTGCCAGCAGCTCGGGACTAGCGCAAGGCTACGAGCAGTACTTC. Variable domain in full (rest from reference TRBV5-5 and TRBJ2-7): DAGVTQSPTHLIKTRGQQVTLRCSPISGHKSVSWYQQVLGQGPQFIFQYYEKEERGRGNFPDRFSARQFPNYSSELNVNALLLGDSALYLCASSSGLAQGYEQYFGPGTRLTVT.

The J gene is TRBJ2-4, the V gene TRBV6-6; D gene unclear. The V gene's germline CDR1 is MNHNY and CDR2 SVGAGI (reference sequence). Trimming shortened V by 6 bases and J by 5 bases, and 14 bases separated the two germline ends. The CDR3 length is 14 residues. The CDR3 spells CASSPLLTENIQYF. The CDR3 coding sequence is TGTGCCAGCAGCCCTCTTTTGACTGAAAACATTCAGTACTTC.

CDR3 protein: CASSQEFSRVGYTF. DNA for the CDR3: TGCGCCAGCAGCCAAGAATTCTCCCGGGTTGGCTACACCTTC. The chain has TRBV4-1 and TRBJ1-2, with D unresolved. CDR1 is MGHRA, CDR2 YSYEKL, per germline. This CDR3 has 14 residues. The ends were cut back, 0 bases at V and 7 bases at J, with 12 bases in the middle.

This clone was observed a single time. At one boundary the junction diverges from the germline segment, which might be a read error. The chain joins TRBV29-1 to TRBJ1-5, with no clear D. There are 15 residues in the CDR3. CDR1 and CDR2 (germline): SQVTM, ANQGSEA. CDR3 coding DNA: TGCAGCTTTGAAACGGGAGAAAGAGGCAATCAGCCCCAGCATTTT. Its protein product is CSFETGERGNQPQHF.

This chain connects TRBV28 to TRBJ2-2, with no clear D. V was clipped by 5 bases and J by 6 bases, with 7 bases between them. Germline-derived CDR1 and CDR2 are MDHEN and SYDVKM. The CDR3 spans 12 residues. CDR3 in DNA: TGTGCCAGCAGTCCCAACCCCGGGGAGCTGTTTTTT. Translation gives CASSPNPGELFF.

The V call is TRBV28, the J call TRBJ2-7; D assignment may be TRBD1 or TRBD2 (6 bases each). This CDR3 has 14 residues. CDR1 and CDR2 (germline): MDHEN, SYDVKM. With 8 bases removed from V and 3 bases from J, the gap between germline ends came to 17 bases. CDR3 region: CASYNQGRSYEQYF. The CDR3 DNA follows: TGTGCCAGCTATAACCAGGGGAGGAGCTACGAGCAGTACTTC.

The rearrangement joins TRBV11-2 to TRBJ2-5; D is unresolved. The J call may be mistaken, given a closer DNA end match to TRBJ2-7. From germline, CDR1 is SGHAT and CDR2 FQNNGV. The CDR3 has 13 amino acids. The CDR3 DNA is TGTGCCAGCAGCTTAGATTACCCCCCCGAGCAGTACTTC. Translated: CASSLDYPPEQYF.

The chain has TRBV5-6 and TRBJ2-5; D gene ambiguous. CDR3 size: 14 residues. Germline CDR1 reads SGHDT; CDR2 reads YYEEEE. Trimming removed 0 bases at V and 0 bases at J, with 6 bases between. The DNA of the CDR3 is TGTGCCAGCAGCTTGGGCCGGTACCAAGAGACCCAGTACTTC. This translates into CASSLGRYQETQYF.

The chain combines TRBV5-1 with TRBJ1-1; D is uncertain. The germline CDR1 and CDR2 sequences are SGHRS and YFSETQ. V dropped 6 bases and J dropped 3 bases, with 18 bases sitting between them. The CDR3 totals 15 residues. Here the CDR3 reads CASTNGPGRDTEAFF. In nucleotides, the CDR3 is TGCGCCAGCACCAATGGGCCGGGGAGGGACACTGAAGCTTTCTTT.

The chain uses TRBV18 and TRBJ1-1; D is possibly TRBD1 (5 bases). V was trimmed by 2 bases and J by 9 bases, leaving 13 bases between them. The CDR3 has 13 amino acids. The germline V gene has CDR1 KGHSH and CDR2 LQKENI. CDR3 bases: TGTGCCAGCTCACCAGGCCGGGACGGGAAAGCTTTCTTT. This gives the protein CASSPGRDGKAFF.

The chain recombines TRBV4-1 with TRBJ2-1, with D perhaps assigned TRBD1 or TRBD2 (5 bases each). Per germline, CDR1 MGHRA and CDR2 YSYEKL. V lost 2 bases and J lost 7, with 12 bases in between. The CDR3 is 14 residues long. DNA of the CDR3: TGCGCCAGCAGCCAAATTGGGGGAGTGAATGAGCAGTTCTTC. Its translation is CASSQIGGVNEQFF.